This T cell receptor beta chain was captured by sequencing in a study of cytomegalovirus exposure and HLA in healthy donors. Study-wide context: Across 300 to 400 genotyped donors, more than 75% landed in the Caucasian-associated ancestry cluster.

Study-level points and caveats: Earlier results showed most TCR beta V segments being productive about 87% or about 30% of the time. Analysis was carried out at a later point, and it linked a missense DCLRE1C variant to TCR beta V- and J-gene trimming.

A multiplex PCR was run with 60 Vbeta primers and 13 Jbeta primers. Clones were sequenced by immunoSEQ multiplex PCR, and TCRdb holds only the in-frame ones, with some missing. The sample records fewer than 100,000 clones, over 65% being singletons. As concerns this clone: Its antigen is as yet unknown.

Trimming stripped 1 base from V and 8 bases from J, with 21 bases between. Germline lookup yields CDR1 MDHEN and CDR2 SYDVKM. The CDR3 has 17 amino acids. The receptor's source is a woman in her fifties or sixties in good health and CMV-seronegative. The chain combines TRBV28 with TRBJ2-1, with D possibly TRBD2 on 5 matching bases. Sequencing was done on a sample of PBMCs. CDR3 nucleotides: TGTGCCAGCAGTTTATCCCGACTATCCCCGGGTGTCTATGAGCAGTTCTTC. Its translation: CASSLSRLSPGVYEQFF.